The clone carrying this T cell receptor (beta chain) was detected only a few times. This entry comes from a study of blood T cell repertoires in COVID-19. As for the study in general: Material from acute and convalescent COVID-19 was sourced from the United States, Italy and Spain. In each case, the material was cDNA or gDNA derived from T cells, B-cell-depleted T cells, or PBMCs.

Authors' analysis steps: Reference gene primer amplification yielded estimated nucleated cell counts. Clones were sequenced by immunoSEQ multiplex PCR, and TCRdb holds only the in-frame ones, with some missing. V, J and clone size were drawn from that table, and D and trimming were deduced from the DNA. The top ten hold roughly 8% of the sample, which has around 160,000 clones, 65% to 90% seen once. The CDR3 loop spans 16 amino acids. Germline V gene lookup returns CDR1 MDHEN and CDR2 SYDVKM. Unmatched junction bases numbered 8, after V lost 5 bases and J lost 1 base. The source of this sequence is a man in his sixties with acute or convalescent COVID-19. The sequenced material came from peripheral blood. V and J are TRBV28 and TRBJ1-2; 9 nucleotides match TRBD1. The CDR3 bases are TGTGCCAGCAGTCCCCTCGGACAGGGGCGTAACTATGGCTACACCTTC. Protein product: CASSPLGQGRNYGYTF.